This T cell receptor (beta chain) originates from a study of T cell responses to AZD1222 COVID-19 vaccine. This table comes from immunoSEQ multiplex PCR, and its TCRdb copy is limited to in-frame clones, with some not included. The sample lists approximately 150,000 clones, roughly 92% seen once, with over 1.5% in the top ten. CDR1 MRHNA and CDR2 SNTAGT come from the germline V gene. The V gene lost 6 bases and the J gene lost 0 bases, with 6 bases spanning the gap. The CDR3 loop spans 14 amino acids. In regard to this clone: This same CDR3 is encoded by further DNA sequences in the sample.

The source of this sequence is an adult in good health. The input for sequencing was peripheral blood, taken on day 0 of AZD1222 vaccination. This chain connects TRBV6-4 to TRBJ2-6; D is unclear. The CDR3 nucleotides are TGTGCCAGCAGCGACAACTCTGGGGCCAACGTCCTGACTTTC. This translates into CASSDNSGANVLTF.